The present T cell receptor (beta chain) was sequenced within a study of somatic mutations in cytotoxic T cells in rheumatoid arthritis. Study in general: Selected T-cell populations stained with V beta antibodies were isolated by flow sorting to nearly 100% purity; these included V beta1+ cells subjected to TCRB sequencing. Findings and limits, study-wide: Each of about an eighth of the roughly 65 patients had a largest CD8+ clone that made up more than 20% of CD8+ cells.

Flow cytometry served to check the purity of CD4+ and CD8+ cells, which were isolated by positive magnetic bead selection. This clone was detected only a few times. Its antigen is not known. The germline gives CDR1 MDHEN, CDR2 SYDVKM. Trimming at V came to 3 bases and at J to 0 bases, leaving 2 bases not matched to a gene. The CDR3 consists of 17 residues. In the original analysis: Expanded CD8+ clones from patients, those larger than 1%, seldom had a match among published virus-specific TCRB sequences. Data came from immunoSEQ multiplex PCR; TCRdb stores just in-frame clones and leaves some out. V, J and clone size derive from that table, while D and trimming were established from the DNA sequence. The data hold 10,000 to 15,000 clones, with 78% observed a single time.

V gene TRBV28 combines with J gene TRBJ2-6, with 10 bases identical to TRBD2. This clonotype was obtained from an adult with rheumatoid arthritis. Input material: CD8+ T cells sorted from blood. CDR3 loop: CASSLGTSASGANVLTF. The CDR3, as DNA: TGTGCCAGCAGTTTGGGGACTAGCGCCTCTGGGGCCAACGTCCTGACTTTC.